The 24 T cell receptor beta chains listed next were all sequenced from one sample in a study of regulatory T cells in long-lasting Graves disease (dated by TCRdb to the early 2020s). The sample's time point label, decoded: newly diagnosed GD, antithyroid drugs for less than 3 months. For both TCR sequencing and RNA sequencing, RNA was extracted from PBMCs using TRIzol. Libraries were made using multiplex PCR. The sequencer listed for this sample is Illumina HiSeq 4000. To build TCR beta libraries, CDR3 regions were amplified by Arm-PCR using iRepertoire HTBI primers. TCRdb trimmed public reads at Q25 via fastp, called clones via MiXCR and kept in-frame beta chains. Identical CDR3 protein sequences are pooled into one entry, listed with their most common genes and DNA. This sample comprises 520,000 or so distinct CDR3 sequences, 12% of them detected only once. The ten most abundant clones make up approximately 9% of the sample.

These data were also filed under a second study, of T cells in Graves' hyperthyroidism and ophthalmopathy.

The source material was peripheral blood mononuclear cells (PBMCs), sampled at new diagnosis, from a patient treated with antithyroid drugs. All receptors come from a woman aged 25-40 years with Graves disease. Donor details come from another sample of the same person, matched by shared clones.

This clonotype was picked up a small number of times. The rearrangement links TRBV20-1 to TRBJ2-7; TRBD1 matches at 8 bases. With 2 bases clipped from V and 2 bases from J, the junction kept 8 bases outside the gene matches. The germline V gene encodes CDR1 DFQATT and CDR2 SNEGSKA (reference sequence). CDR3 length equals 15 residues. Here the CDR3 reads CSARPPKQGAYEQYF. The CDR3 nucleotides read TGCAGTGCTAGACCTCCCAAACAGGGGGCCTACGAGCAGTACTTC.

This clonotype was detected ten times or more. V usage is TRBV12-3 or TRBV12-4 and J usage is TRBJ1-5, with no clear D. CDR3 size: 13 residues. V was pared by 5 bases and J by 2 bases, with 7 bases between. CDR3: CASSPVGNQPQHF. CDR3 bases: TGTGCCAGCAGTCCCGTTGGCAATCAGCCCCAGCATTTT.

Many counts were recorded for this clonotype. The chain links TRBV2 to TRBJ2-7, with 7 bases identical to TRBD2. The germline CDR1 and CDR2 sequences are SNHLY and FYNNEI. This CDR3 contains 15 residues. V gave up 3 bases and J gave up 6 bases; unmatched junction bases: 11. DNA of the CDR3: TGTGCCAGCAGTGATCTTGGACTAGGGGACGGCGAGCAGTACTTC. This translates into CASSDLGLGDGEQYF. The full variable domain, completed using reference TRBV2 and TRBJ2-7, is EPEVTQTPSHQVTQMGQEVILRCVPISNHLYFYWYRQILGQKVEFLVSFYNNEISEKSEIFDDQFSVERPDGSNFTLKIRSTKLEDSAMYFCASSDLGLGDGEQYFGPGTRLTVT.

The chain couples TRBV12-3 or TRBV12-4 to TRBJ1-1; tentative D call: TRBD1 (5 bases). The V end lost 6 bases, the J end lost 0 bases, and 14 bases lay between the germline ends. The CDR3 sequence is 15 residues long. CDR3 amino acids: CASSIPGLLNTEAFF. CDR3 in DNA: TGTGCCAGCAGCATACCGGGACTGTTGAACACTGAAGCTTTCTTT.

This clonotype was recorded only once. A read error may account for a junction end that differs from germline. J is TRBJ2-2 and V is TRBV28; TRBD2 might be the D (5 bases). This CDR3 is 14 amino acids long. From germline, CDR1 is MDHEN and CDR2 SYDVKM. The CDR3 nucleotides are TGTGCCAGCAGTTTAGTAGGGAACACCGGGGAGCCGTTTTTT. Its protein product is CASSLVGNTGEPFF.

This clonotype appeared many times. V and J are TRBV2 and TRBJ2-7, with D unclear. This CDR3 comprises 13 residues. V was cut by 5 bases and J by 0 bases, with 8 bases left in between. Germline CDR1 SNHLY, CDR2 FYNNEI. The CDR3 nucleotides are TGTGCCAGCAGTCGCTCCTTCTCCTACGAGCAGTACTTC. The encoded protein is CASSRSFSYEQYF.

The chain recombines TRBV19 with TRBJ2-5; perhaps TRBD2 as D (6 bases). Per germline, CDR1 LNHDA and CDR2 SQIVND (reference sequence). The CDR3 length is 14 residues. The germline V and J ends were trimmed by 6 bases and 6 bases, with 17 bases remaining between them. The DNA of the CDR3 is TGTGCCAGTAGCCTCGGGGGTAATAGAAAGACCCAGTACTTC. Its protein product is CASSLGGNRKTQYF.

Worth noting for this clonotype: One base away lies a much larger clone, so this may be a sequencing read error. This CDR3 is CASSERREGLNEQYF. In DNA form, the CDR3 reads TGTGCCAGCAGTGAAAGGCGGGAGGGCCTTAATGAGCAGTACTTC. The rearrangement uses TRBV2 and TRBJ2-5, with 9 bases lining up with TRBD2. CDR1 and CDR2 from the germline V gene are SNHLY and FYNNEI. The CDR3 has 15 amino acids. Trimming cost V 2 bases and J 11 bases; bases outside gene matches: 12.

Ten or more counts support this clonotype. The chain employs TRBV28 and TRBJ2-7; the match to TRBD2 covers 7 bases. After removal of 5 bases from V and 2 bases from J, the junction contained 9 bases not matched to a gene. This CDR3 has 15 amino acids. The V gene's germline CDR1 is MDHEN and CDR2 SYDVKM. CDR3 amino acids: CASSLLERGTYEQYF. The CDR3 DNA follows: TGTGCCAGCAGTCTACTGGAGCGGGGAACCTACGAGCAGTACTTC. Drawing the rest from reference TRBV28 and TRBJ2-7, the complete variable domain is DVKVTQSSRYLVKRTGEKVFLECVQDMDHENMFWYRQDPGLGLRLIYFSYDVKMKEKGDIPEGYSVSREKKERFSLILESASTNQTSMYLCASSLLERGTYEQYFGPGTRLTVT.

The chain carries TRBV13 and TRBJ2-7; no firm D call. The germline V gene encodes CDR1 PRHDT and CDR2 FYEKMQ (reference sequence). There are 14 residues in the CDR3. With 5 bases removed from V and 0 bases from J, the gap between germline ends came to 11 bases. This CDR3 reads CASSPPQSSYEQYF. The DNA of the CDR3 is TGTGCCAGCAGCCCGCCACAGAGCTCCTACGAGCAGTACTTC.

Many counts were recorded for this clonotype. Its ends do not fully match the called genes, so a read error is possible. This sequence joins TRBV11-2 and TRBJ2-3; unclear D gene. CDR1 is SGHAT and CDR2 is FQNNGV in the germline V gene. This CDR3 has 13 residues. In DNA, the CDR3 is TGTGCCAGCAGCTTAGGGTCCCAAACCTCGTTGAATTTT. It specifies CASSLGSQTSLNF.

This clonotype was counted ten times or more. The chain uses TRBV28 and TRBJ2-7; perhaps TRBD2 as D (6 bases). The CDR3 is made up of 14 amino acids. V was trimmed by 3 bases and J by 4 bases, leaving 13 bases between them. The V gene's germline CDR1 is MDHEN and CDR2 SYDVKM. Here the CDR3 DNA reads TGTGCCAGCAGTTTGCCGGGGGATCTATACGAGCAGTACTTC. Translating gives CASSLPGDLYEQYF.

This clonotype has a handful of counts. This CDR3 reads CSARARDSYGYTF. The CDR3 bases are TGCAGTGCTAGAGCCCGGGACAGCTATGGCTACACCTTC. The rearrangement uses TRBV20-1 and TRBJ1-2, with 7 nucleotides matching TRBD1. The trim removed 1 base at V and 4 bases at J, leaving 3 bases unmatched. This CDR3 is built from 13 residues. CDR1 is DFQATT and CDR2 is SNEGSKA in the germline V gene (reference sequence).

The chain couples TRBV5-1 to TRBJ1-2; D gene uncertain. Trimming removed 6 bases at V and 3 bases at J, with 9 bases between. Per the germline V gene, CDR1 is SGHRS and CDR2 is YFSETQ. The CDR3 is made up of 12 amino acids. CDR3 nucleotide sequence: TGCGCCAGCATCAGTGAAGACTATGGCTACACCTTC. This translates into CASISEDYGYTF.

The chain is built from TRBV9 and TRBJ2-1, with D possibly TRBD2 on 7 matching bases. This CDR3 has 16 residues. Trimming left V 0 bases short and J 5 bases short, with 15 bases between. Germline lookup yields CDR1 SGDLS and CDR2 YYNGEE. The CDR3 DNA follows: TGTGCCAGCAGCGTAGGACCAGGGGCGGGGGACAATGAGCAGTTCTTC. It codes for CASSVGPGAGDNEQFF.

The chain is built from TRBV11-2 and TRBJ1-1, with D perhaps matching TRBD1 (5 bases). The germline CDR1 and CDR2 sequences are SGHAT and FQNNGV. The length of the CDR3 is 13 residues. The V and J ends lost 2 bases and 5 bases respectively, with 9 bases between them. CDR3 sequence: CASSLPGTTEAFF. The DNA for the CDR3 is TGTGCCAGCAGCTTACCAGGGACTACTGAAGCTTTCTTT.

This clonotype occurred a few times. This chain connects TRBV4-1 to TRBJ1-1, with D maybe TRBD1 (5 bases). This CDR3 comprises 16 residues. Looked up from germline, CDR1 is MGHRA and CDR2 is YSYEKL. V was shortened by 4 bases and J by 1 base, with 16 bases between the two germline ends. The CDR3 bases are TGCGCCAGCAGCCCACTAAACAGGCCTTCGAACACTGAAGCTTTCTTT. Translation: CASSPLNRPSNTEAFF.

This clonotype has at least ten counts. The chain uses TRBV10-3 and TRBJ1-6, with 7 bases identical to TRBD1. V lost 2 bases and J lost 9; bases outside the gene matches: 4. This CDR3 has 14 amino acids. Germline loops: CDR1 ENHRY, CDR2 SYGVKD. CDR3 DNA: TGTGCCATCAGTGAGACCCCAGGGGGTTCACCCCTCCACTTT. It translates to CAISETPGGSPLHF.

This clonotype was observed many times. In DNA, the CDR3 is TGTGCCAGCAGCTCAACGAACACTGAAGCTTTCTTT. Its protein product is CASSSTNTEAFF. The chain has TRBV13 and TRBJ1-1; D remains unclear. Trimming removed 4 bases at V and 1 base at J, with 4 bases between. The CDR3 is made up of 12 amino acids. From germline, CDR1 is PRHDT and CDR2 FYEKMQ (reference sequence).

This clonotype was observed many times. The V gene is TRBV3-1, the J gene TRBJ2-5; 9 bases align to TRBD2. Germline-derived CDR1 and CDR2 are LGHDT and YNNKEL (reference sequence). The CDR3 extends over 15 amino acids. V was clipped by 2 bases and J by 5 bases; unmatched bases: 6. The CDR3, as DNA: TGTGCCAGCAGCCAACTGACTAGCGGCCTCGAGACCCAGTACTTC. It yields the protein CASSQLTSGLETQYF.

This clonotype occurred many times. The genes are TRBV12-3 or TRBV12-4 and TRBJ2-1; D unresolved. Trimming pared 3 bases from V and 8 bases from J, leaving 5 bases between. This CDR3 is 11 amino acids long. The CDR3 coding sequence is TGTGCCAGCAGTTTCACCGATGAGCAGTTCTTC. It encodes CASSFTDEQFF.

In regard to this clonotype: A single base separates this from a much larger clone, so it may be a read error. The chain uses TRBV18 and TRBJ2-5; the D is unclear. This CDR3 comprises 12 residues. Germline V gives CDR1 KGHSH, CDR2 LQKENI. CDR3 sequence: CASSVKQETHYF. CDR3 nucleotides: TGTGCCAGCTCAGTCAAACAAGAGACCCACTACTTC.

The genes are TRBV6-9 and TRBJ1-1, with D possibly TRBD1 on 6 matching bases. CDR1 is MNHGY and CDR2 is SVAAGI in the germline V gene. V was clipped by 3 bases and J by 4 bases, with 15 bases between them. The CDR3 contains 15 residues. The CDR3 spells CASSYKTGTITEAFF. CDR3 DNA sequence: TGTGCCAGCAGTTACAAAACCGGGACAATCACTGAAGCTTTCTTT.

This clonotype was recorded many times. This CDR3 is CASSLGQVAYEQYF. In nucleotides, the CDR3 is TGCGCCAGCAGCTTGGGACAGGTCGCCTACGAGCAGTACTTC. The chain has TRBV5-1 and TRBJ2-7; possibly TRBD1 for D (6 bases). The germline V and J ends were trimmed by 0 bases and 2 bases, with 9 bases remaining between them. The CDR3 has 14 amino acids. CDR1 and CDR2 from the germline V gene are SGHRS and YFSETQ.